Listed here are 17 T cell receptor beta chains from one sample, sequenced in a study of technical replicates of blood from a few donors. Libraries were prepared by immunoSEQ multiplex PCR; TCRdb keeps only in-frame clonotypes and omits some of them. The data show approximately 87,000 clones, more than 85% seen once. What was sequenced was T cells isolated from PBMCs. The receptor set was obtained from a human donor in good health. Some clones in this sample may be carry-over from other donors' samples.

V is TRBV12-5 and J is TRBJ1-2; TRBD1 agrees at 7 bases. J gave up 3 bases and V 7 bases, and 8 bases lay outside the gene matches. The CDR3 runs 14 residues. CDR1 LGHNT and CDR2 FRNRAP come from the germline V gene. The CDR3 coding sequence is TGTGCTAGTGCCGAGGGGGACAGCTACTATGGCTACACCTTC. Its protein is CASAEGDSYYGYTF. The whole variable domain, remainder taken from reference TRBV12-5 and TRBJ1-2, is DARVTQTPRHKVTEMGQEVTMRCQPILGHNTVFWYRQTMMQGLELLAYFRNRAPLDDSGMPKDRFSAEMPDATLATLKIQPSEPRDSAVYFCASAEGDSYYGYTFGSGTRLTVV.

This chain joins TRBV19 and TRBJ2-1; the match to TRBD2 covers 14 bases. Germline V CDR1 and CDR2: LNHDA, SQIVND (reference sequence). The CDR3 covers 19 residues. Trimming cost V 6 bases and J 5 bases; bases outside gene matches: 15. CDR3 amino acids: CASRPSAGLAGVINNEQFF. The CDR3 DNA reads TGTGCCAGTAGACCCTCCGCGGGACTAGCGGGAGTGATAAACAATGAGCAGTTCTTC.

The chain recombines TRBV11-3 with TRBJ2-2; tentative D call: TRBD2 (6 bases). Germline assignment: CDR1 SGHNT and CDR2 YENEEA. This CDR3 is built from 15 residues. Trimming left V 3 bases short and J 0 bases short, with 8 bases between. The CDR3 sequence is CASSLGLTNTGELFF. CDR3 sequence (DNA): TGTGCCAGCAGCTTGGGACTGACGAACACCGGGGAGCTGTTTTTT. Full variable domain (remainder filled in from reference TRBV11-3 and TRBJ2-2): EAGVVQSPRYKIIEKKQPVAFWCNPISGHNTLYWYLQNLGQGPELLIRYENEEAVDDSQLPKDRFSAERLKGVDSTLKIQPAELGDSAVYLCASSLGLTNTGELFFGEGSRLTVL.

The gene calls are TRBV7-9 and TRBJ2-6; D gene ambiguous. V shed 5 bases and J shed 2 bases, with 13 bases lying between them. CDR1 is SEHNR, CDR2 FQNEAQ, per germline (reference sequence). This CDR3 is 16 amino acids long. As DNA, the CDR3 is TGTGCCAGCAGCCTCGACCGCCAGGCTGGGGCCAACGTCCTGACTTTC. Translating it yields CASSLDRQAGANVLTF.

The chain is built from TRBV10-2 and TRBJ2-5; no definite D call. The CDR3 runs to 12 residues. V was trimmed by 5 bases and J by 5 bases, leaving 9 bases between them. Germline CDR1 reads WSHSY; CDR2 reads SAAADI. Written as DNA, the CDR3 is TGCGCCAGCAGTACGGGTGGGGAGACCCAGTACTTC. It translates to CASSTGGETQYF.

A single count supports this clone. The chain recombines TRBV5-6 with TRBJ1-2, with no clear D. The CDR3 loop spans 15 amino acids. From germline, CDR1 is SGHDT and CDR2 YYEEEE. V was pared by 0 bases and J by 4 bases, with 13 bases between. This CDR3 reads CASSLVDQVTYGYTF. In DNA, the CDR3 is TGTGCCAGCAGCTTGGTAGATCAGGTTACCTATGGCTACACCTTC.

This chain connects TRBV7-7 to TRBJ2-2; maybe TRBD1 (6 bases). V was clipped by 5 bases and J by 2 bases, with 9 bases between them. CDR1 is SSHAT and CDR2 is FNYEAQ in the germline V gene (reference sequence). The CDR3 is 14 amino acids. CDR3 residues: CASSLGQNTGELFF. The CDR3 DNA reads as TGTGCCAGCAGCCTGGGACAAAACACCGGGGAGCTGTTTTTT. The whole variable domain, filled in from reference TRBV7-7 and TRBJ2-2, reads GAGVSQSPRYKVTKRGQDVTLRCDPISSHATLYWYQQALGQGPEFLTYFNYEAQPDKSGLPSDRFSAERPEGSISTLTIQRTEQRDSAMYRCASSLGQNTGELFFGEGSRLTVL.

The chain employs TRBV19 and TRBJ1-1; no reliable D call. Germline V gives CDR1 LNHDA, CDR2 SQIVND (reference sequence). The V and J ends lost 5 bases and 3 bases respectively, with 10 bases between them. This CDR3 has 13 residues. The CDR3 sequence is CASSSNGDTEAFF. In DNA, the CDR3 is TGTGCCAGTAGTTCAAACGGTGACACTGAAGCTTTCTTT.

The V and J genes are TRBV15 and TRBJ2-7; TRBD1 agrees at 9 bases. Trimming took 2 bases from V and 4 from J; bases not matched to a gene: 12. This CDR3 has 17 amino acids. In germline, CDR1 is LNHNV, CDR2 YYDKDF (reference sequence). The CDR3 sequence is CATSRTIGTGSWYEQYF. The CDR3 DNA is TGTGCCACCAGCAGAACAATTGGGACAGGGAGTTGGTACGAGCAGTACTTC.

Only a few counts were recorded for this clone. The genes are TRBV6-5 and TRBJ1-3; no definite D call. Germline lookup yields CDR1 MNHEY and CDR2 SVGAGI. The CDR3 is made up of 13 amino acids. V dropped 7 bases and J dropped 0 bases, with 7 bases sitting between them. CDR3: CASKGVSGNTIYF. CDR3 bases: TGTGCCAGCAAGGGAGTCTCTGGAAACACCATATATTTT.

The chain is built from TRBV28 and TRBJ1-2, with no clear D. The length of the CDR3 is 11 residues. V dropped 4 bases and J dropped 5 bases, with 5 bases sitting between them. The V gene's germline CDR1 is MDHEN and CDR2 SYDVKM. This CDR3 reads CASSYLYGYTF. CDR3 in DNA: TGTGCCAGCAGTTACTTATATGGCTACACCTTC.

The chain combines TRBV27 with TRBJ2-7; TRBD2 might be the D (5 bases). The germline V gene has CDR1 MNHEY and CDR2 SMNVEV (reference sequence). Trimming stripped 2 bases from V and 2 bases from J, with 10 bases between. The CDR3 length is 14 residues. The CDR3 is CASSLGRAAYEQYF. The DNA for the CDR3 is TGTGCCAGCAGTTTAGGCAGAGCGGCCTACGAGCAGTACTTC.

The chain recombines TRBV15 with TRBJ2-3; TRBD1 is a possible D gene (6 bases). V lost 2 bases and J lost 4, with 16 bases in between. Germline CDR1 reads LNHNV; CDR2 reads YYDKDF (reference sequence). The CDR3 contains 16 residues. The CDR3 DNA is TGTGCCACCAGCAGATGGGGTACAGGGCGTGCAGATACGCAGTATTTT. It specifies CATSRWGTGRADTQYF.

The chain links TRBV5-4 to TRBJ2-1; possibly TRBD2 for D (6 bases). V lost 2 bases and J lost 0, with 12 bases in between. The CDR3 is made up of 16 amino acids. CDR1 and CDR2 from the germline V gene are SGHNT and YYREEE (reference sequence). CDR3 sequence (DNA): TGTGCCAGCAGCTTTTTCCTAGCGTCCTCCTACAATGAGCAGTTCTTC. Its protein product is CASSFFLASSYNEQFF.

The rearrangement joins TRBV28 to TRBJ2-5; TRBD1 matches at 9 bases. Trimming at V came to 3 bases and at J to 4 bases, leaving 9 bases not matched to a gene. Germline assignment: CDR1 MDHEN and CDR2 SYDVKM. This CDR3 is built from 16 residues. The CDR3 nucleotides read TGTGCCAGCAGTTTGCCCGGGACAGGGACTTTAGAGACCCAGTACTTC. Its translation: CASSLPGTGTLETQYF.

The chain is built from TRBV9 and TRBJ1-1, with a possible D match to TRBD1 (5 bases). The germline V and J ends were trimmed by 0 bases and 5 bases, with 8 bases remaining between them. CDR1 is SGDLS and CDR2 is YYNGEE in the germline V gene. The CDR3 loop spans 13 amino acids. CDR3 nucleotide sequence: TGTGCCAGCAGCGTAGATGGGGGGACTGAAGCTTTCTTT. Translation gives CASSVDGGTEAFF.

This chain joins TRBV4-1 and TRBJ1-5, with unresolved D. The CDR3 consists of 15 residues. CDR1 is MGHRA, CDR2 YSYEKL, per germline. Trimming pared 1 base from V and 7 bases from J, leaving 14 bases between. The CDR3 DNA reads TGCGCCAGCAGCCAAGGGGCCCACGAATACCAGCCCCAGCATTTT. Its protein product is CASSQGAHEYQPQHF.